These 9 T cell receptor beta chains were all obtained from the same sample, sequenced in a study of T cells in tuberculosis. Profiled with immunoSEQ multiplex PCR; TCRdb holds only in-frame clones, not every one. The sample shows about 53,000 clones, roughly 95% of them seen only once. The time point: new active TB diagnosis, blood taken before or within 7 days of starting treatment. The source material was PBMCs, sampled at tuberculosis diagnosis. The receptors shown here come from an adult with tuberculosis.

The chain joins TRBV7-9 to TRBJ1-2; no reliable D call. CDR3 size: 15 residues. V was shortened by 3 bases and J by 6 bases, with 17 bases between the two germline ends. Germline CDR1 reads SEHNR; CDR2 reads FQNEAQ (reference sequence). CDR3 nucleotide sequence: TGTGCCAGCAGCTTCTCCGGGTCGAAGAACGATGGCTACACCTTC. This codes for CASSFSGSKNDGYTF. The full variable domain, in which reference TRBV7-9 and TRBJ1-2 provide the parts outside the CDR3, is DTGVSQNPRHKITKRGQNVTFRCDPISEHNRLYWYRQTLGQGPEFLTYFQNEAQLEKSRLLSDRFSAERPKGSFSTLEIQRTEQGDSAMYLCASSFSGSKNDGYTFGSGTRLTVV.

In its sample, this clone was seen once. This CDR3 reads CASRNSVAGNTIYF. The CDR3 DNA reads as TGTGCCAGTAGGAACAGTGTAGCTGGAAACACCATATATTTT. This chain links TRBV19 with TRBJ1-3, with D unclear. The CDR3 extends over 14 amino acids. The germline gives CDR1 LNHDA, CDR2 SQIVND (reference sequence). The ends were cut back, 6 bases at V and 2 bases at J, with 11 bases in the middle.

The rearrangement links TRBV10-3 to TRBJ2-3, with 11 bases aligning to TRBD2. The CDR3 has 15 residues. CDR1 and CDR2 (germline): ENHRY, SYGVKD. The trim removed 11 bases at V and 2 bases at J, leaving 9 bases unmatched. As DNA, the CDR3 is TGTGCCGCGCTTGGGACTAGCGGTTCCACAGATACGCAGTATTTT. It yields the protein CAALGTSGSTDTQYF.

The V gene is TRBV7-9, the J gene TRBJ2-1, with 15 bases matching TRBD2. The CDR3 totals 17 residues. V trimming: 2 bases; J trimming: 9 bases; junction bases outside the gene matches: 8. Germline lookup yields CDR1 SEHNR and CDR2 FQNEAQ (reference sequence). The chain's CDR3 is CASSLTGLAGGPGEQFF. CDR3 in DNA: TGTGCCAGCAGCTTAACCGGACTAGCGGGAGGGCCGGGTGAGCAGTTCTTC.

This chain uses TRBV5-4 with TRBJ2-1; TRBD2 aligns across 11 bases. This CDR3 comprises 15 residues. V was clipped by 6 bases and J by 2 bases; unmatched bases: 4. Germline V gives CDR1 SGHNT, CDR2 YYREEE (reference sequence). The CDR3 nucleotides are TGTGCCAGCAAGCTAGCGGGAGGCGCCTACAATGAGCAGTTCTTC. Translation: CASKLAGGAYNEQFF. The full variable domain, its missing parts supplied by reference TRBV5-4 and TRBJ2-1, is ETGVTQSPTHLIKTRGQQVTLRCSSQSGHNTVSWYQQALGQGPQFIFQYYREEENGRGNFPPRFSGLQFPNYSSELNVNALELDDSALYLCASKLAGGAYNEQFFGPGTRLTVL.

The gene calls are TRBV7-6 and TRBJ2-6; the match to TRBD2 covers 9 bases. From germline, CDR1 is SGHVS and CDR2 FNYEAQ. With V trimmed by 7 bases and J by 2 bases, 15 bases remained unmatched. CDR3 length equals 19 residues. The CDR3 region is CASTPTVGGRGTGANVLTF. CDR3 DNA sequence: TGTGCCAGCACCCCCACGGTTGGCGGGAGGGGGACTGGGGCCAACGTCCTGACTTTC.

The chain recombines TRBV6-1 with TRBJ1-1, with 7 bases identical to TRBD1. Germline V gene sequence: CDR1 MNHNS, CDR2 SASEGT. The CDR3 length is 14 residues. With V trimmed by 5 bases and J by 1 base, 4 bases remained unmatched. The CDR3 sequence is CASSSGTANTEAFF. The CDR3 coding sequence is TGTGCCAGCAGTTCCGGGACAGCGAACACTGAAGCTTTCTTT.

The CDR3 spells CASSYLRTGELFF. The CDR3 nucleotides read TGTGCCAGCAGTTACTTGAGAACCGGGGAGCTGTTTTTT. The chain carries TRBV6-5 and TRBJ2-2, with D hard to call. This CDR3 spans 13 amino acids. Deletions cut 1 base from V and 5 bases from J, with 5 bases between. From germline, CDR1 is MNHEY and CDR2 SVGAGI.

The V and J genes are TRBV7-9 and TRBJ2-1; D gene uncertain. CDR1 and CDR2 (germline): SEHNR, FQNEAQ (reference sequence). Trimming stripped 3 bases from V and 0 bases from J, with 9 bases between. The length of the CDR3 is 15 residues. In nucleotides, the CDR3 is TGTGCCAGCAGCTTCCCTCTAGGCTCCTACAATGAGCAGTTCTTC. This sequence encodes CASSFPLGSYNEQFF.